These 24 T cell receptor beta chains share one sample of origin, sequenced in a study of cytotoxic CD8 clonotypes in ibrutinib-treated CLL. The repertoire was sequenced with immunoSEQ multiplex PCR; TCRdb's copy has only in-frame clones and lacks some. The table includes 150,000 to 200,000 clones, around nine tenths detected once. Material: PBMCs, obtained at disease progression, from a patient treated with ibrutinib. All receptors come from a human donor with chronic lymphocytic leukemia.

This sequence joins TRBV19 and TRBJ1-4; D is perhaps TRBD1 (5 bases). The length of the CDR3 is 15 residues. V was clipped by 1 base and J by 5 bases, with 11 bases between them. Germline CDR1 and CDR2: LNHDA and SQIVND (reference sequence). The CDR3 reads CASSIGEGSNEKLFF. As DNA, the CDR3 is TGTGCCAGTAGTATAGGGGAGGGGTCCAATGAAAAACTGTTTTTT.

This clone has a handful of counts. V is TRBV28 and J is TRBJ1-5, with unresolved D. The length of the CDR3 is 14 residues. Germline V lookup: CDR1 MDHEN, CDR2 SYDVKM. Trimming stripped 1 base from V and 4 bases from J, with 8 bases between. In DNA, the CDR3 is TGTGCCAGCAGTTTATTCAGAGAGAATCAGCCCCAGCATTTT. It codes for CASSLFRENQPQHF.

As DNA, the CDR3 is TGTGCCAGCAGCTTAAGGACCGGAACCTCCTACGAGCAGTACTTC. Its protein product is CASSLRTGTSYEQYF. This sequence joins TRBV7-9 and TRBJ2-7; D ambiguous. Germline V gene lookup returns CDR1 SEHNR and CDR2 FQNEAQ (reference sequence). Trimming removed 2 bases at V and 0 bases at J, with 11 bases between. This CDR3 comprises 15 residues.

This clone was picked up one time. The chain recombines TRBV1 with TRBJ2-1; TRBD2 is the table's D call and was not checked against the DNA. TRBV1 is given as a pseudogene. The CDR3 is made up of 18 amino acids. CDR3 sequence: CTSSQGQNSGRTYNEQFF. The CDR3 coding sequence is TGCACCAGCAGCCAGGGGCAAAATAGCGGGAGGACCTACAATGAGCAGTTCTTC.

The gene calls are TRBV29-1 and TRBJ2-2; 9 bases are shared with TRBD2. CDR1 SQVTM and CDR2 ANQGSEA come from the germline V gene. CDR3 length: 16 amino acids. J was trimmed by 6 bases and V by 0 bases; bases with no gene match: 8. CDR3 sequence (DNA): TGCAGCGTTGAAGATCACCGCGGGAGGGCCCCCGGGGAGCTGTTTTTT. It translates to CSVEDHRGRAPGELFF.

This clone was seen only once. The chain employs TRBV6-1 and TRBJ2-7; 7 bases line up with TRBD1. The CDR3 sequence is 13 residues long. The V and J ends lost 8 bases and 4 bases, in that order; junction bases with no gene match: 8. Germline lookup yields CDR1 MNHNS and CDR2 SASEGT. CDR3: CASFSGQLYEQYF. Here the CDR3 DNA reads TGTGCCAGCTTCTCGGGACAGCTATACGAGCAGTACTTC.

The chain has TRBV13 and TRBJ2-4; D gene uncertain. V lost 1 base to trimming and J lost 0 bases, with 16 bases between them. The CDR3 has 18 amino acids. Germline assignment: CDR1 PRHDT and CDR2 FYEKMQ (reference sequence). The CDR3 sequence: CASSLAAGVNLAKNIQYF. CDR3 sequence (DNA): TGTGCCAGCAGCTTAGCGGCAGGTGTAAATTTAGCCAAAAACATTCAGTACTTC.

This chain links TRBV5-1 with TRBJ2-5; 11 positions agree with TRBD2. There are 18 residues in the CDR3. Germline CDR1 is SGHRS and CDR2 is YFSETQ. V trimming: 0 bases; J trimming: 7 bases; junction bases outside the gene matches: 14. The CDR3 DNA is TGCGCCAGCAGCTTGGTTATTAGCGGGAGGGCCACCGTTGGGACCCAGTACTTC. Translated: CASSLVISGRATVGTQYF. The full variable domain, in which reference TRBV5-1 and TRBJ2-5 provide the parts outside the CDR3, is KAGVTQTPRYLIKTRGQQVTLSCSPISGHRSVSWYQQTPGQGLQFLFEYFSETQRNKGNFPGRFSGRQFSNSRSEMNVSTLELGDSALYLCASSLVISGRATVGTQYFGPGTRLLVL.

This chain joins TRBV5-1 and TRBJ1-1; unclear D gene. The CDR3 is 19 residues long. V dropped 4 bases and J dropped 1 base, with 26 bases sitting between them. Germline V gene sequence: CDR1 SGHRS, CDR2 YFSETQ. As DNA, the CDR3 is TGCGCCAGCAGCCAACCTTTTCCGTCGACTCTCCGTTCGAACACTGAAGCTTTCTTT. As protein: CASSQPFPSTLRSNTEAFF.

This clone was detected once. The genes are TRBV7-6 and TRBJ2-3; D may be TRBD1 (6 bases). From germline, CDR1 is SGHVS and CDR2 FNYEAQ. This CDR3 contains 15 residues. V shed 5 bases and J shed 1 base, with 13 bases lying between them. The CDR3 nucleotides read TGTGCCAGCAGCGGCGTTGGGGGCCGCACAGATACGCAGTATTTT. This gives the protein CASSGVGGRTDTQYF.

The CDR3 spells CASSQGQGGEKLFF. CDR3 sequence (DNA): TGTGCCAGCTCTCAGGGACAGGGAGGTGAAAAACTGTTTTTT. The V gene is TRBV18, the J gene TRBJ1-4; 9 nucleotides match TRBD1. Per the germline V gene, CDR1 is KGHSH and CDR2 is LQKENI. J lost 7 bases, V lost 6 bases, and 6 bases had no gene match. The CDR3 covers 14 residues.

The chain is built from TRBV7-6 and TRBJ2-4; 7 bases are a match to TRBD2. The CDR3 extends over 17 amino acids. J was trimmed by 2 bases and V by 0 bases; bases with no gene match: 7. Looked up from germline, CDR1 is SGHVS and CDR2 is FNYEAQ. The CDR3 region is CASSLAYGRSTKNIQYF. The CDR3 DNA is TGTGCCAGCAGCTTAGCCTACGGGAGGAGTACCAAAAACATTCAGTACTTC.

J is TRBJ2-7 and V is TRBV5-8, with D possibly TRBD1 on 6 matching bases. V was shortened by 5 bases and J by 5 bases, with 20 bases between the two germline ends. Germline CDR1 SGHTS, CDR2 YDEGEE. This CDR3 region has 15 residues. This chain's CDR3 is CASRQNTGMVDEQYF. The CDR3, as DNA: TGTGCCAGCAGGCAAAACACAGGGATGGTAGACGAGCAGTACTTC.

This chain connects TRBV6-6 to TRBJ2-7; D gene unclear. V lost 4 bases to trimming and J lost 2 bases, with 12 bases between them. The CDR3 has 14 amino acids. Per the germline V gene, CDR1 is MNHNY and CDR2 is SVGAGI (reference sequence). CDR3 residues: CASSSVDTTYEQYF. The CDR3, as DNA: TGTGCCAGCAGTTCCGTGGATACCACCTACGAGCAGTACTTC.

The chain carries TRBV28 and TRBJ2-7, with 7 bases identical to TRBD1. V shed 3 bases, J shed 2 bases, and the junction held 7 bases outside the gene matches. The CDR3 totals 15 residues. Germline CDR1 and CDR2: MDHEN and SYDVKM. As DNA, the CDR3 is TGTGCCAGCAGTTTTTTGGGACAGCCTACCTACGAGCAGTACTTC. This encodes CASSFLGQPTYEQYF.

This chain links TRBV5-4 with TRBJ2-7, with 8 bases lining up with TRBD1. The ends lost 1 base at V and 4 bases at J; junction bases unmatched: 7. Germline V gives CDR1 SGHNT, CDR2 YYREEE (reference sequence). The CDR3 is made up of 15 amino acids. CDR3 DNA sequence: TGTGCCAGCAGCTTGCCTCCCAGGGGGCTTTACGAGCAGTACTTC. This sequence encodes CASSLPPRGLYEQYF.

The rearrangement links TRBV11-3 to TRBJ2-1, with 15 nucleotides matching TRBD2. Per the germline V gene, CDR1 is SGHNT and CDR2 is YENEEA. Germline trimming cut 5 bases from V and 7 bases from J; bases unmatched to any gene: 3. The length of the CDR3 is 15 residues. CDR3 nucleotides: TGTGCCAGCAGCGTAGGACTAGCGGGAGGGAATGAGCAGTTCTTC. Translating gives CASSVGLAGGNEQFF.

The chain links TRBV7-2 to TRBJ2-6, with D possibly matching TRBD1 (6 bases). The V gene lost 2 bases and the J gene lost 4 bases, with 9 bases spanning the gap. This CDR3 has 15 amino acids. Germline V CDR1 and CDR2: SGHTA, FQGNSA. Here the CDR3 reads CASSLWGPGANVLTF. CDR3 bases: TGTGCCAGCAGCTTATGGGGGCCCGGGGCCAACGTCCTGACTTTC. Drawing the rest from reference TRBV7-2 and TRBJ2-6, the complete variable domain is GAGVSQSPSNKVTEKGKDVELRCDPISGHTALYWYRQSLGQGLEFLIYFQGNSAPDKSGLPSDRFSAERTGGSVSTLTIQRTQQEDSAVYLCASSLWGPGANVLTFGAGSRLTVL.

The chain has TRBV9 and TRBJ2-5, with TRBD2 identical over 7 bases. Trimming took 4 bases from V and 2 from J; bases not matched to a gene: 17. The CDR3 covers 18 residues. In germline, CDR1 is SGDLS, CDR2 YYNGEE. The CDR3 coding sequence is TGTGCCAGCAGCCGCCTGGCTAGCGGATTTGTTATACAAGAGACCCAGTACTTC. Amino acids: CASSRLASGFVIQETQYF.

CDR3 region: CASSANLPNSPDTQYF. CDR3 nucleotide sequence: TGTGCCAGCAGCGCTAACCTACCAAACTCCCCAGATACGCAGTATTTT. The chain carries TRBV9 and TRBJ2-3; no reliable D call. This CDR3 spans 16 amino acids. Germline CDR1 and CDR2: SGDLS and YYNGEE. Deletions cut 3 bases from V and 4 bases from J, with 18 bases between.

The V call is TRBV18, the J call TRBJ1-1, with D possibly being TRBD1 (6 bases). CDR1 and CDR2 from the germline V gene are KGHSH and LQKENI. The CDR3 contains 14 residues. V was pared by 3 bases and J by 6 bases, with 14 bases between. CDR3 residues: CASSPLQGRAEAFF. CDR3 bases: TGTGCCAGCTCACCGTTACAGGGTAGGGCTGAAGCTTTCTTT.

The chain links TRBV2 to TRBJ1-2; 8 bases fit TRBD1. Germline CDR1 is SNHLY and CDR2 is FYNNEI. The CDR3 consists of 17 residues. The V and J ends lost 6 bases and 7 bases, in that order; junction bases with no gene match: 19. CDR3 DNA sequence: TGTGCCAGCAGCCCCCAGGGGGCCTGGGATTTGTTCTCTGGCTACACCTTC. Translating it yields CASSPQGAWDLFSGYTF.

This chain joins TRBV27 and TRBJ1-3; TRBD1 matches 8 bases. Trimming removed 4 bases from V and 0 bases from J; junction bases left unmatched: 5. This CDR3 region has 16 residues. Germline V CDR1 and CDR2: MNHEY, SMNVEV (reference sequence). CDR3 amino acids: CASSSRDRISGNTIYF. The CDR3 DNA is TGTGCCAGCAGTTCCCGGGACAGGATCTCTGGAAACACCATATATTTT.

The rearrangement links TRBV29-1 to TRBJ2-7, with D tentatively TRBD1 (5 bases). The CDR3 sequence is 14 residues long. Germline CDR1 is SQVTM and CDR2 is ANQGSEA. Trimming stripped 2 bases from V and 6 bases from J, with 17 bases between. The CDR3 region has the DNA TGCAGCGTTGAAAGTCGTCAGGGCGCCGGCGAGCAGTACTTC. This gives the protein CSVESRQGAGEQYF.